This entry is about one T cell receptor beta chain. The record originates from a study of Ad26.COV2.S vaccination and SARS-CoV-2 variants. Study details: Ad26.COV2.S given intramuscularly, once or twice 56 days apart.

Using immunoSEQ multiplex PCR, the repertoire was profiled, and TCRdb retains in-frame clones only, with some absent. The profile shows 400,000 to 450,000 clones, roughly 90% of them singletons. The treatment denotes: roughly 20 received Ad26.COV2.S at low or high dose, single or two shots; about 5 received placebo; per-sample allocation not given. Sampling was performed 63 days after the first vaccine or placebo injection. The starting material was peripheral blood, obtained in a trial of Ad26.COV2.S vaccine versus placebo. This receptor was obtained from a person aged 18-65 years who received the Ad26.COV2.S COVID-19 vaccine or a placebo.

CDR3 bases: TGCAGCGTTGGGGACCGACTCCACCAGTACTTC. Amino acids: CSVGDRLHQYF. The V call is TRBV29-1, the J call TRBJ2-7; either TRBD1 or TRBD2 may fit D (5 bases each). This CDR3 is built from 11 residues. Germline CDR1 and CDR2: SQVTM and ANQGSEA. The V gene lost 4 bases and the J gene lost 10 bases, with 14 bases spanning the gap.